This TCR beta chain was recovered during a study of cytomegalovirus exposure and HLA in healthy donors. Findings and limits, study-wide: Upon later analysis, HLA-associated TCR beta chains proved more clonally expanded than other, equally common chains.

Healthy donors of bone marrow made up the group. 60 Vbeta and 13 Jbeta primers were used in PCR. The protocol was immunoSEQ multiplex PCR, while the TCRdb copy is restricted to in-frame clones and leaves out a portion. In the table there are 150,000 to 200,000 clones, approximately 81% of which are singletons. Points on this clone: As yet, its antigen is unknown.

The CDR3 totals 14 residues. Germline CDR1 is LNHDA and CDR2 is SQIVND (reference sequence). Deletions cut 10 bases from V and 3 bases from J, with 16 bases between. Material for sequencing was PBMCs. The receptor's source is a man aged 30 to 39 in good health and CMV-seronegative. V is TRBV19 and J is TRBJ2-1; a weak D match, TRBD2 (5 bases). As DNA, the CDR3 is TGTGCCACTGCCTGGGGAGAAGGCTACAATGAGCAGTTCTTC. Translating gives CATAWGEGYNEQFF. Based on the CDR3 plus reference TRBV19 and TRBJ2-1, the full variable domain is DGGITQSPKYLFRKEGQNVTLSCEQNLNHDAMYWYRQDPGQGLRLIYYSQIVNDFQKGDIAEGYSVSREKKESFPLTVTSAQKNPTAFYLCATAWGEGYNEQFFGPGTRLTVL.